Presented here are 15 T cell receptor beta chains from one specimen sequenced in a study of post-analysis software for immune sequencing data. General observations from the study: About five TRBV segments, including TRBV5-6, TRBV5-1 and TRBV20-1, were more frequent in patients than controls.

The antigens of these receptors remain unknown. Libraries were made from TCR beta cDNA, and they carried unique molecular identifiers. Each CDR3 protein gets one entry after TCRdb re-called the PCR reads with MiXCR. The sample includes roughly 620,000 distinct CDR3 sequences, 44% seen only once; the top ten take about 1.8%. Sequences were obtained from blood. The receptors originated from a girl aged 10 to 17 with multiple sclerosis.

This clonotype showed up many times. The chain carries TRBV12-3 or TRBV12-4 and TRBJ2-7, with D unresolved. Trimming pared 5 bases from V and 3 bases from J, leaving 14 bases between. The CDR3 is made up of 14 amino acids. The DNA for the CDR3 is TGTGCCAGCAGTCCAGACGTGGGGTTCTACGAGCAGTACTTC. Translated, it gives CASSPDVGFYEQYF.

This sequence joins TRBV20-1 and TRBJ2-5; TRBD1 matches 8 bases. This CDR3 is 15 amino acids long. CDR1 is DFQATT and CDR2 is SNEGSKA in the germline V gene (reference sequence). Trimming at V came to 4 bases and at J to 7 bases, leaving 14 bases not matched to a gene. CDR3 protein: CSAIQGQGQGGTQYF. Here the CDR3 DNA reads TGCAGTGCTATCCAAGGACAGGGTCAGGGGGGGACCCAGTACTTC.

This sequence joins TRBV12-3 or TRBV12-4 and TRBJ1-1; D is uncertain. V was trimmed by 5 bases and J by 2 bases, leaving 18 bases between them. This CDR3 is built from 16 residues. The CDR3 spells CASSPRRVVKNTEAFF. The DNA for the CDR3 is TGTGCCAGCAGTCCCAGGAGGGTAGTAAAAAACACTGAAGCTTTCTTT.

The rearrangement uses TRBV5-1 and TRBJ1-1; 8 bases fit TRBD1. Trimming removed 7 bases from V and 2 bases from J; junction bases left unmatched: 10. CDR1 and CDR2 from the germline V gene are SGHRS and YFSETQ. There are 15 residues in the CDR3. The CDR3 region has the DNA TGCGCCAGCCGGTCGATCACAGGGGGTAACACTGAAGCTTTCTTT. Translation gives CASRSITGGNTEAFF.

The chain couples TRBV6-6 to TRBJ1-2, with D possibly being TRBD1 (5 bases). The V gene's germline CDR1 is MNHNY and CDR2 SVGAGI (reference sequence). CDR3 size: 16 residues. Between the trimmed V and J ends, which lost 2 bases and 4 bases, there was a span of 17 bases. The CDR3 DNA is TGTGCCAGCAGTTACCCCCAGGTGCGGGGGAGCTATGGCTACACCTTC. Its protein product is CASSYPQVRGSYGYTF.

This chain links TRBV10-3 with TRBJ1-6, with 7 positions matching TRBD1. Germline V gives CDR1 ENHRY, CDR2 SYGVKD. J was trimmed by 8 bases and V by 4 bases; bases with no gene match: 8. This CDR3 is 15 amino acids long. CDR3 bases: TGTGCCATCAGTGCCCGACAGGGTTTGGATTCACCCCTCCACTTT. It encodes CAISARQGLDSPLHF.

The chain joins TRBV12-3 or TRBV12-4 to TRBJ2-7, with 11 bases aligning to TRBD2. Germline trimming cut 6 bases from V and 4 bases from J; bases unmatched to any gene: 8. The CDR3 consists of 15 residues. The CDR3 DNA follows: TGTGCCAGCAGAGGGACTAGCGGAGCTTATTACGAGCAGTACTTC. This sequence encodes CASRGTSGAYYEQYF.

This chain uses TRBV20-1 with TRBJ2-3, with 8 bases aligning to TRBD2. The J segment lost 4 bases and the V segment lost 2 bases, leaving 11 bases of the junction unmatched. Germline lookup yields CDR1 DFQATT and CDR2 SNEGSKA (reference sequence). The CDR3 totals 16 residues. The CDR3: CSARRRRSGGSDTQYF. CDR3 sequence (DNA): TGCAGTGCTAGAAGGAGAAGGAGCGGGGGATCAGATACGCAGTATTTT.

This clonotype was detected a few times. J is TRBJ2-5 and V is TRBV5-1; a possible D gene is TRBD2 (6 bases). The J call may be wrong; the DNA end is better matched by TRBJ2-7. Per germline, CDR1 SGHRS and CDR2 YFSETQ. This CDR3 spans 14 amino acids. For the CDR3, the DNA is TGCGCCAGCAGCTCCTCGGAGGGGCCTTACGAGCAGTACTTC. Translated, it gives CASSSSEGPYEQYF.

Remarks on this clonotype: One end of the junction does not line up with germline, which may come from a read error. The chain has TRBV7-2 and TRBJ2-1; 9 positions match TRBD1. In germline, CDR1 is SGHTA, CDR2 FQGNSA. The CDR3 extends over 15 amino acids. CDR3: CASSRDRDTYIEQFF. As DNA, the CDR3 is TGTGCCAGCAGCCGGGACAGGGATACGTACATTGAGCAGTTCTTC.

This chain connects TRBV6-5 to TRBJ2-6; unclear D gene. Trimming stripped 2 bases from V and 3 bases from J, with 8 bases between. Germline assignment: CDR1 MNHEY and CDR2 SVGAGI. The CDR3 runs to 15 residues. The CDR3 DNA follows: TGTGCCAGCAGTTACGGAAGGTATGGGGCCAACGTCCTGACTTTC. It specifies CASSYGRYGANVLTF.

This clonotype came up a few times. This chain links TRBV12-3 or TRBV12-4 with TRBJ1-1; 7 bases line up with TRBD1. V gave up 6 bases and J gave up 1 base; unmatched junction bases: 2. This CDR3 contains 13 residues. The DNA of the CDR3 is TGTGCCAGCAGACGGACAGGGAACACTGAAGCTTTCTTT. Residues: CASRRTGNTEAFF.

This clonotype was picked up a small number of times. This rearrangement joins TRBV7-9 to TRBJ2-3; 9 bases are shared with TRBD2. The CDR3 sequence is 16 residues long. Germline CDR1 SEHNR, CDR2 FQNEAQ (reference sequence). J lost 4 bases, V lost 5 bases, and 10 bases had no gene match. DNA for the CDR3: TGTGCCAGCAGCCCCCGGTGGACTAGCGAATCAGATACGCAGTATTTT. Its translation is CASSPRWTSESDTQYF.

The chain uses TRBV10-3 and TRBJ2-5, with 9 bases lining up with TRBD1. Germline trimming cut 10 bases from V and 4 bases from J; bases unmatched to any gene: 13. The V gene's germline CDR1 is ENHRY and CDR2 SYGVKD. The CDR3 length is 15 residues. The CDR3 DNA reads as TGTGCCACAACAACCGGGACAGGGCGGGGAGAGACCCAGTACTTC. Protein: CATTTGTGRGETQYF.

The CDR3 loop reads CASSPKRLSNTEAFF. Here the CDR3 DNA reads TGTGCCAGCAGCCCTAAAAGACTCTCGAACACTGAAGCTTTCTTT. The J gene is TRBJ1-1, the V gene TRBV3-1; D is undetermined. Trimming cost V 4 bases and J 1 base, with 13 bases left between them. The germline V gene has CDR1 LGHDT and CDR2 YNNKEL (reference sequence). The CDR3 has 15 amino acids. Together with reference TRBV3-1 and TRBJ1-1, the CDR3 gives the full variable domain: DTAVSQTPKYLVTQMGNDKSIKCEQNLGHDTMYWYKQDSKKFLKIMFSYNNKELIINETVPNRFSPKSPDKAHLNLHINSLELGDSAVYFCASSPKRLSNTEAFFGQGTRLTVV.